Listed here is a single TCR beta chain. CDR3 length equals 14 residues. V dropped 5 bases and J dropped 7; count of bases not matched to a gene: 6. CDR1 SEHNR and CDR2 FQNEAQ come from the germline V gene (reference sequence). Donors were healthy HIV-negative adults without recently reported acute infections or vaccinations. The data belong to a study of shared clonotypes between healthy human individuals. Evenly divided among several immunoSEQ plates was the genomic DNA of each subset. Clones were sequenced by immunoSEQ multiplex PCR, and TCRdb holds only the in-frame ones, with some missing. The sample lists some 470,000 clones; approximately 80% were seen once.

The clonotype originates from a woman in her forties in good health. Some clones in this sample may be carry-over from other donors' samples. This chain uses TRBV7-9 with TRBJ1-5; 9 nucleotides align to TRBD1. Source material: PBMCs. The CDR3 nucleotides read TGTGCCAGCAGCCCACAGGGGGCGAACCAGCCCCAGCATTTT. Its protein product is CASSPQGANQPQHF.